The next 4 T cell receptor beta chains were all read from a single sample in a study of blood T cell repertoires in COVID-19 (dated by TCRdb to the early 2020s). Library generation was performed with the immunoSEQ multiplex PCR assay. What TCRdb holds here is the immuneACCESS table cut down to in-frame rearrangements. Part of the clones is not present; checked against another copy, under half of the missing clones reflect an unresolved V gene, and the others are unexplained. In this sample the table shows about 110,000 clones, about 85% of which occur a single time. The ten largest clonotypes hold approximately 5% of the sample. The source material was peripheral blood. These receptors originate from a woman aged 55-75 years with COVID-19, enrolled during active disease.

The V gene is TRBV9, the J gene TRBJ2-1; 10 bases are shared with TRBD2. CDR3 length: 15 residues. Trimming cost V 0 bases and J 7 bases; bases outside gene matches: 4. Germline-derived CDR1 and CDR2 are SGDLS and YYNGEE. The CDR3 spells CASSVVTSGVNEQFF. CDR3 sequence (DNA): TGTGCCAGCAGCGTAGTTACTAGCGGGGTAAATGAGCAGTTCTTC.

This chain joins TRBV10-3 and TRBJ1-6, with a tentative D call TRBD1 (6 bases). V gave up 10 bases and J gave up 5 bases, with 18 bases separating them. The CDR3 sequence is 15 residues long. Germline CDR1 ENHRY, CDR2 SYGVKD. The CDR3 DNA reads as TGTGCCACTATCCAGGGGCTAACGAATAATTCACCCCTCCACTTT. Protein: CATIQGLTNNSPLHF.

V gene TRBV6-5 combines with J gene TRBJ1-2; 7 bases are a match to TRBD1. This CDR3 contains 14 residues. The trim removed 6 bases at V and 6 bases at J, leaving 10 bases unmatched. The germline gives CDR1 MNHEY, CDR2 SVGAGI. The CDR3 DNA follows: TGTGCCAGCAGCCACCATAACAGGGGCAATGGCTACACCTTC. Translated: CASSHHNRGNGYTF.

The chain combines TRBV15 with TRBJ1-5, with D maybe TRBD1 (5 bases). V was cut by 0 bases and J by 6 bases, with 12 bases left in between. The CDR3 totals 15 residues. CDR1 is LNHNV and CDR2 is YYDKDF in the germline V gene (reference sequence). The CDR3 loop reads CATSRDLPQGQPQHF. The CDR3 DNA is TGTGCCACCAGCAGAGATTTGCCCCAGGGTCAGCCCCAGCATTTT.